This entry lists 5 T cell receptor beta chains sequenced from one sample in a study of blood T cell repertoires in COVID-19. The table came from immunoSEQ multiplex PCR; TCRdb's copy has only in-frame clones and leaves some out. The data contain 300,000 to 350,000 clones, roughly 87% of them singletons. The sequenced sample consisted of PBMCs or T cells enriched from blood (not recorded which). The receptors originated from a woman aged 25 to 39 who had recovered from COVID-19.

This clone turned up a few times. The V call is TRBV30, the J call TRBJ1-2, with no clear D. V dropped 0 bases and J dropped 7 bases, with 9 bases sitting between them. CDR3 length: 12 amino acids. Germline values: CDR1 GTSNPN, CDR2 SVGIG (reference sequence). CDR3 protein: CAWSVLGPGYTF. The CDR3 nucleotides are TGTGCCTGGAGTGTACTAGGGCCTGGCTACACCTTC.

In DNA, the CDR3 is TGCGCCAGCAGTGACAGGGCCGCGAGCACTGAAGCTTTCTTT. Translation gives CASSDRAASTEAFF. The chain links TRBV10-2 to TRBJ1-1, with D possibly being TRBD1 (5 bases). Trimming cost V 3 bases and J 4 bases, with 12 bases left between them. Germline V CDR1 and CDR2: WSHSY, SAAADI. This CDR3 is built from 14 residues.

The rearrangement joins TRBV4-1 to TRBJ2-5; TRBD2 aligns across 10 bases. CDR3 size: 14 residues. Germline V gene lookup returns CDR1 MGHRA and CDR2 YSYEKL. V shed 8 bases and J 3 bases; nucleotides not matched to a gene: 6. The DNA of the CDR3 is TGCGCCAGCGGCCCCCTAGCGGGGGAAGAGACCCAGTACTTC. Translating it yields CASGPLAGEETQYF.

J is TRBJ2-4 and V is TRBV28, with D possibly being TRBD1 (5 bases). Germline V gene data show CDR1 as MDHEN and CDR2 as SYDVKM. Trimming removed 4 bases at V and 8 bases at J, with 9 bases between. The CDR3 runs to 12 residues. This CDR3 is CASSSLGDIQYF. For the CDR3, the DNA is TGTGCCAGCAGTTCCTTAGGGGACATTCAGTACTTC. Looking up the rest from reference TRBV28 and TRBJ2-4 gives the full variable domain: DVKVTQSSRYLVKRTGEKVFLECVQDMDHENMFWYRQDPGLGLRLIYFSYDVKMKEKGDIPEGYSVSREKKERFSLILESASTNQTSMYLCASSSLGDIQYFGAGTRLSVL.

This sequence joins TRBV28 and TRBJ1-5; the match to TRBD1 covers 9 bases. The CDR3 is 16 amino acids. V gave up 6 bases and J gave up 1 base; unmatched junction bases: 7. Germline lookup yields CDR1 MDHEN and CDR2 SYDVKM. The CDR3 is CASRKPGQGSNQPQHF. CDR3 coding DNA: TGTGCCAGCAGAAAGCCGGGACAGGGCAGCAATCAGCCCCAGCATTTT.